These 8 T cell receptor beta chains share one sample of origin, sequenced in a study of blood T cell repertoires in COVID-19. The protocol was immunoSEQ multiplex PCR, while the TCRdb copy is restricted to in-frame clones and leaves out a portion. Of about 94,000 clones in the sample, 80% were seen once. The specimen sequenced was peripheral blood. Receptors originate from a human donor in a cohort sampled during active COVID-19.

V gene TRBV11-2 combines with J gene TRBJ2-5; D is possibly TRBD1 (6 bases). V gave up 5 bases and J gave up 2 bases, with 12 bases separating them. Germline V gene lookup returns CDR1 SGHAT and CDR2 FQNNGV. The CDR3 has 14 residues. In DNA, the CDR3 is TGTGCCAGCAGCCTACACAGGGTTCAAGAGACCCAGTACTTC. It is translated as CASSLHRVQETQYF.

The V gene is TRBV7-3, the J gene TRBJ2-3, with D possibly being TRBD2 (6 bases). CDR1 is SGHTA and CDR2 is FQGTGA in the germline V gene. CDR3 length: 16 residues. V lost 4 bases and J lost 0, with 14 bases in between. The DNA of the CDR3 is TGTGCCAGCAGCTCGGAGGGGACCTCTAGCACAGATACGCAGTATTTT. Its translation: CASSSEGTSSTDTQYF.

The chain links TRBV20-1 to TRBJ2-1; a weak D match, TRBD2 (5 bases). V lost 3 bases to trimming and J lost 0 bases, with 9 bases between them. The CDR3 extends over 14 amino acids. In germline, CDR1 is DFQATT, CDR2 SNEGSKA (reference sequence). CDR3 protein: CSASLRDSYNEQFF. In nucleotides, the CDR3 is TGCAGTGCTAGTCTACGGGACTCCTACAATGAGCAGTTCTTC.

The chain employs TRBV6-5 and TRBJ2-2; D is perhaps TRBD1 (6 bases). Trimming removed 5 bases from V and 3 bases from J, with 10 bases in between. This CDR3 contains 14 residues. From germline, CDR1 is MNHEY and CDR2 SVGAGI. CDR3 in DNA: TGTGCCAGCAGTCGGGACACCGACACCGGGGAGCTGTTTTTT. It codes for CASSRDTDTGELFF.

The CDR3 is CASSPDEGGPREQYF. CDR3 nucleotides: TGTGCCAGCAGCCCCGATGAGGGAGGGCCCCGCGAGCAGTACTTC. The chain recombines TRBV4-2 with TRBJ2-7; 7 bases agree with TRBD2. Trimming at V came to 4 bases and at J to 6 bases, leaving 12 bases not matched to a gene. This CDR3 is built from 15 residues. Germline loops: CDR1 LGHNA, CDR2 YNFKEQ.

The CDR3 nucleotides read TGTGCCAGCAGCTTAGCGACTAGCCTGTCCTACAATGAGCAGTTCTTC. It is translated as CASSLATSLSYNEQFF. The rearrangement joins TRBV7-3 to TRBJ2-1; 7 nucleotides line up with TRBD2. The CDR3 runs to 16 residues. Unmatched junction bases numbered 5, after V lost 2 bases and J lost 1 base. CDR1 is SGHTA and CDR2 is FQGTGA in the germline V gene.

The genes are TRBV20-1 and TRBJ2-1, with D hard to call. The CDR3 sequence is 8 residues long. Trimming stripped 1 base from V and 15 bases from J, with 4 bases between. Looked up from germline, CDR1 is DFQATT and CDR2 is SNEGSKA (reference sequence). The CDR3 region is CSARAGFF. The CDR3, as DNA: TGCAGTGCTAGAGCGGGGTTCTTC.

The chain couples TRBV7-8 to TRBJ1-1; D gene ambiguous. This CDR3 comprises 14 residues. The V and J ends lost 2 bases and 1 base respectively, with 8 bases between them. Germline CDR1 and CDR2: SGHVS and FQNEAQ. CDR3 amino acids: CASSLSPENTEAFF. CDR3 nucleotide sequence: TGTGCCAGCAGCTTAAGTCCAGAGAACACTGAAGCTTTCTTT.